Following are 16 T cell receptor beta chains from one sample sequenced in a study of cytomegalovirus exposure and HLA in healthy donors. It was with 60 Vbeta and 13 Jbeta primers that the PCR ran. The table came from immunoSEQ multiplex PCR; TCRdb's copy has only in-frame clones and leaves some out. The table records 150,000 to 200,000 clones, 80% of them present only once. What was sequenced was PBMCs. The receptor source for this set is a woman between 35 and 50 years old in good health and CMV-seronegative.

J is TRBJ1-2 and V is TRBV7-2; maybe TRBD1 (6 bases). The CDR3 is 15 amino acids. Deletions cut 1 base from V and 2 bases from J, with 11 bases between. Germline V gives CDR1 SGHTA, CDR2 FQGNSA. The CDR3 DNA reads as TGTGCCAGCAGCTTAGGCGGGGGCGAGAACTATGGCTACACCTTC. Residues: CASSLGGGENYGYTF. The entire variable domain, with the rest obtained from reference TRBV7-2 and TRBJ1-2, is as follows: GAGVSQSPSNKVTEKGKDVELRCDPISGHTALYWYRQSLGQGLEFLIYFQGNSAPDKSGLPSDRFSAERTGGSVSTLTIQRTQQEDSAVYLCASSLGGGENYGYTFGSGTRLTVV.

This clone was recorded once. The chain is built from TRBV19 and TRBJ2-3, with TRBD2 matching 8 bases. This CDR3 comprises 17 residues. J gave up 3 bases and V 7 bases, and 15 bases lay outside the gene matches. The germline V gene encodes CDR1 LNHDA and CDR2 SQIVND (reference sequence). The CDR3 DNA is TGTGCCAGTACCAGGACTAGCAGGAGAAGTTGGACAGATACGCAGTATTTT. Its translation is CASTRTSRRSWTDTQYF.

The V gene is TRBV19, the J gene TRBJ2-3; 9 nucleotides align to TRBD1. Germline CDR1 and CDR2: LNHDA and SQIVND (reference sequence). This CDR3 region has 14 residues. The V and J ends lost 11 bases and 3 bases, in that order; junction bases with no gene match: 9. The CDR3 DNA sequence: TGTGCCTCCAAGGACAGGGGACAGACAGATACGCAGTATTTT. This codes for CASKDRGQTDTQYF.

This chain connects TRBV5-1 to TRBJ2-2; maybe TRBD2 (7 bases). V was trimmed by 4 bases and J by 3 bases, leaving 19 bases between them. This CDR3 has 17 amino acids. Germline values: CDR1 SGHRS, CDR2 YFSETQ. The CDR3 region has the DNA TGCGCCAGCAGCCCCGGTTGGGGGGGCTTGGACACCGGGGAGCTGTTTTTT. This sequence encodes CASSPGWGGLDTGELFF.

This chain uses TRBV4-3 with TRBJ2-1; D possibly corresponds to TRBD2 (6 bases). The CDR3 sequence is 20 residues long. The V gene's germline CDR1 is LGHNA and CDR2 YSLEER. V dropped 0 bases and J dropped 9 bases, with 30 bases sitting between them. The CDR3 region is CASSQDGPAKGLLRHGEQFF. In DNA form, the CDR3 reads TGCGCCAGCAGCCAAGATGGGCCGGCCAAGGGACTCCTCCGTCATGGTGAGCAGTTCTTC.

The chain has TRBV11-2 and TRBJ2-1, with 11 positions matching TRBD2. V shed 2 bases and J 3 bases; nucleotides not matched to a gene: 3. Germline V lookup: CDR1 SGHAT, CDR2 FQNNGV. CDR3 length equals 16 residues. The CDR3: CASSLTLAGGYNEQFF. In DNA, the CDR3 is TGTGCCAGCAGCTTAACCCTAGCGGGGGGCTACAATGAGCAGTTCTTC.

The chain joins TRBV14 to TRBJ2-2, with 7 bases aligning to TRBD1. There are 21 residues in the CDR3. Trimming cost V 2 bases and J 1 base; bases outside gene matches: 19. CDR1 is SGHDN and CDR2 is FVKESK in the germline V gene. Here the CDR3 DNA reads TGTGCCAGCAGCCAAATGGGGACGGGACAGCCTATCGCGTTGAACACCGGGGAGCTGTTTTTT. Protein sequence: CASSQMGTGQPIALNTGELFF.

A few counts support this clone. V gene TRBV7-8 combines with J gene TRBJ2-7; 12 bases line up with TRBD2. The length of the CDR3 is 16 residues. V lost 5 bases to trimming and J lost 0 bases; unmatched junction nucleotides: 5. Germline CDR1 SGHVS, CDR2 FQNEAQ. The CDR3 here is CASSTGLAGRSYEQYF. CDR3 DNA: TGTGCCAGCAGCACCGGACTAGCGGGACGCTCCTACGAGCAGTACTTC.

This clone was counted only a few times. The CDR3 coding sequence is TGTGCCAGCAGTGGGGGACTACCCTACGAGCAGTACTTC. Amino acids: CASSGGLPYEQYF. The V call is TRBV2, the J call TRBJ2-7; TRBD2 agrees at 7 bases. Germline CDR1 is SNHLY and CDR2 is FYNNEI. The CDR3 extends over 13 amino acids. The V gene end was trimmed by 4 bases and the J gene end by 2 bases; junction bases not matched to a gene: 2.

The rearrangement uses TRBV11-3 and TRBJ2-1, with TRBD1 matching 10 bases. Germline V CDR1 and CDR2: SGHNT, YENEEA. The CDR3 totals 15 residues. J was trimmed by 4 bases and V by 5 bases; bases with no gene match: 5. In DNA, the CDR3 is TGTGCCAGCAGCCTCGGGACAGGGGTTTACAATGAGCAGTTCTTC. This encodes CASSLGTGVYNEQFF.

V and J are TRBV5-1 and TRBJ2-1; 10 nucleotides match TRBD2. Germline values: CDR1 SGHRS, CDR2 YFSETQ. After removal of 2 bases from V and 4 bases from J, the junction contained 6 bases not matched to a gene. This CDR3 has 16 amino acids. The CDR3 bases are TGCGCCAGCAGCTTAGGGGGGACTAGCGCTTACAATGAGCAGTTCTTC. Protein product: CASSLGGTSAYNEQFF.

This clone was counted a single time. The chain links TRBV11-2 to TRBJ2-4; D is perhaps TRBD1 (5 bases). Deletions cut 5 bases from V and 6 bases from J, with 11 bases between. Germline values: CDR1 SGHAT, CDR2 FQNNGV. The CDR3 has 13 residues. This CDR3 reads CASSQQESNIQYF. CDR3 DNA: TGTGCCAGCAGCCAACAGGAGTCAAACATTCAGTACTTC.

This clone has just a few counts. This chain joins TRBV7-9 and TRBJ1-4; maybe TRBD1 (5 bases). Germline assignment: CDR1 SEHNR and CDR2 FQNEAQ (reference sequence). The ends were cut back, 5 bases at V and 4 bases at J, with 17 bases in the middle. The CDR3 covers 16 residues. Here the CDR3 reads CASSPVLGGVNEKLFF. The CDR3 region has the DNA TGTGCCAGCAGCCCCGTTCTGGGGGGAGTTAATGAAAAACTGTTTTTT. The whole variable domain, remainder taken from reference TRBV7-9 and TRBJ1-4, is DTGVSQNPRHKITKRGQNVTFRCDPISEHNRLYWYRQTLGQGPEFLTYFQNEAQLEKSRLLSDRFSAERPKGSFSTLEIQRTEQGDSAMYLCASSPVLGGVNEKLFFGSGTQLSVL.

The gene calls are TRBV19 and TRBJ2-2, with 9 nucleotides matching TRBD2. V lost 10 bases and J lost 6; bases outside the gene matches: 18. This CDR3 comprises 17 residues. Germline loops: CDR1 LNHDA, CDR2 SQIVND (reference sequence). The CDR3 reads CATKQGGRAGVAGELFF. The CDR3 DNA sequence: TGTGCCACCAAACAGGGCGGGAGGGCCGGGGTGGCCGGGGAGCTGTTTTTT.

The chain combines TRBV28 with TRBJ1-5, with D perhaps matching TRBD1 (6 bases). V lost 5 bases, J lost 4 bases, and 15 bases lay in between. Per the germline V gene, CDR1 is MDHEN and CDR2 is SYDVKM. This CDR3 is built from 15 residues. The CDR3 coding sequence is TGTGCCAGCAGTCCCACTCAGGGGCGGAATCAGCCCCAGCATTTT. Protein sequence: CASSPTQGRNQPQHF.

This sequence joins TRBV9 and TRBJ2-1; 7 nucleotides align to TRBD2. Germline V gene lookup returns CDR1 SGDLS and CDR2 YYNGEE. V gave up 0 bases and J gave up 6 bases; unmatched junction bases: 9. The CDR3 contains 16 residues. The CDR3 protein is CASSVDGGVLGNEQFF. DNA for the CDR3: TGTGCCAGCAGCGTAGATGGGGGGGTTTTAGGCAATGAGCAGTTCTTC. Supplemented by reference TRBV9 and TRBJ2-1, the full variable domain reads DSGVTQTPKHLITATGQRVTLRCSPRSGDLSVYWYQQSLDQGLQFLIQYYNGEERAKGNILERFSAQQFPDLHSELNLSSLELGDSALYFCASSVDGGVLGNEQFFGPGTRLTVL.